This is a list of T cell receptor beta chains from one sample in a study of cytomegalovirus exposure and HLA in healthy donors. Generated by immunoSEQ multiplex PCR, the TCRdb table keeps only in-frame clones and is missing some. Of some 130,000 clones listed, approximately 10% are singletons. Sequencing was performed on PBMCs. The receptors derive from a woman in her forties in good health and CMV-seropositive. CDR3s include the opening cysteine and the closing phenylalanine or tryptophan. D genes are given only for firm matches. Clone size appears in some rows only: once, few, many, or a class for an expanded clone.

D gene	clone size	J gene	V gene	CDR3 protein	CDR3 DNA
TRBD2	.	TRBJ2-7	TRBV6-6	CASSYSGAGVIYEQYF	TGCGCCAGCAGTTACTCAGGAGCGGGGGTTATCTACGAGCAGTACTTC
.	few	TRBJ1-1	TRBV6-6	CASSYAGGQNTEAFF	TGTGCCAGCAGTTACGCGGGGGGGCAGAACACTGAAGCTTTCTTT
.	few	TRBJ1-2	TRBV5-1	CASSLQINYGYTF	TGCGCCAGCAGCTTGCAGATTAACTATGGCTACACCTTC
TRBD1	few	TRBJ2-1	TRBV5-1	CASSSGTASYNEQFF	TGCGCCAGCAGCTCCGGGACAGCGTCCTACAATGAGCAGTTCTTC
.	.	TRBJ2-5	TRBV5-5	CASSFYEQEETQYF	TGTGCCAGCAGCTTCTATGAGCAAGAAGAGACCCAGTACTTC
.	.	TRBJ2-2	TRBV5-6	CASSRVGRDTGELFF	TGTGCCAGCAGCCGGGTGGGCAGGGACACCGGGGAGCTGTTTTTT
.	.	TRBJ1-3	TRBV4-3	CTSSQSSGSLSPIYF	TGCACCAGCAGCCAAAGTTCCGGTTCTCTCTCCCCCATATATTTT
TRBD1	few	TRBJ1-2	TRBV7-9	CASSVGQGDYGYTF	TGTGCCAGCAGCGTCGGACAGGGGGACTATGGCTACACCTTC
TRBD1	few	TRBJ1-5	TRBV2	CASRGTGGVGNQPQHF	TGTGCCAGCAGGGGAACAGGGGGCGTTGGCAATCAGCCCCAGCATTTT
.	few	TRBJ1-1	TRBV11-3	CASSLGREATEAFF	TGTGCCAGCAGCTTAGGGAGGGAAGCCACTGAAGCTTTCTTT
.	.	TRBJ1-3	TRBV7-9	CASSSPRSGDTIYF	TGTGCCAGCAGCTCGCCCCGAAGCGGGGACACCATATATTTT
TRBD1	few	TRBJ1-5	TRBV10-1	CASSEPETGGEEKINQPQHF	TGCGCCAGCAGTGAGCCTGAGACAGGGGGCGAAGAAAAGATAAATCAGCCCCAGCATTTT
.	few	TRBJ2-5	TRBV19	CASSIDFRETQYF	TGTGCCAGTAGTATAGATTTCCGAGAGACCCAGTACTTC
TRBD1	.	TRBJ2-7	TRBV19	CASRRQGSYEQYF	TGTGCCAGTAGGAGACAGGGGTCCTACGAGCAGTACTTC
.	few	TRBJ2-7	TRBV18	CASSPKAGTGGTLSYEQYF	TGTGCCAGCTCACCGAAGGCAGGTACCGGGGGAACGCTCTCCTACGAGCAGTACTTC
TRBD2	.	TRBJ2-4	TRBV7-2	CASSFPRGGLENIQYF	TGTGCCAGCAGCTTCCCTCGGGGGGGCCTGGAAAACATTCAGTACTTC
.	.	TRBJ1-1	TRBV6-5	CASRQGLEAFF	TGTGCCAGCAGACAGGGTCTTGAAGCTTTCTTT
TRBD2	few	TRBJ2-7	TRBV5-1	CASSLASGGPYEQYF	TGCGCCAGCAGCTTGGCTAGCGGGGGACCCTACGAGCAGTACTTC
.	few	TRBJ1-2	TRBV9	CASSERGGGREGYTF	TGTGCCAGCAGCGAAAGGGGTGGGGGCAGGGAAGGCTACACCTTC
.	few	TRBJ1-5	TRBV4-3	CASSQELRGYQPQHF	TGCGCCAGCAGCCAAGAACTGCGGGGGTATCAGCCCCAGCATTTT
.	few	TRBJ1-1	TRBV7-6	CASSRKQNTEAFF	TGTGCCAGCAGTCGTAAACAGAACACTGAAGCTTTCTTT
TRBD1	.	TRBJ2-7	TRBV5-1	CASSFFGGQGYEQYF	TGCGCCAGCAGCTTCTTCGGGGGACAGGGCTACGAGCAGTACTTC
.	few	TRBJ2-1	TRBV5-4	CASSLVANTGLEQFF	TGTGCCAGCAGCTTGGTGGCTAACACAGGTCTTGAGCAGTTCTTC
.	few	TRBJ1-1	TRBV25-1	CASSGVGTTEAFF	TGTGCCAGCAGTGGGGTTGGGACAACTGAAGCTTTCTTT
TRBD2	.	TRBJ2-3	TRBV6-7	CASSQRRTSTGTDTQYF	TGTGCCAGCAGTCAAAGACGGACTAGCACGGGGACAGATACGCAGTATTTT
.	.	TRBJ1-2	TRBV2	CASSTEKANYGYTF	TGTGCCAGCAGCACAGAAAAAGCTAACTATGGCTACACCTTC
TRBD1	few	TRBJ1-1	TRBV7-2	CASTGQGMNTEAFF	TGTGCCAGCACCGGACAGGGAATGAACACTGAAGCTTTCTTT
.	.	TRBJ1-1	TRBV30	CAWGSPSGRTNTEAFF	TGTGCCTGGGGTTCTCCGTCTGGGCGTACGAACACTGAAGCTTTCTTT
.	.	TRBJ2-1	TRBV7-9	CASSPLGRGYNEQFF	TGTGCCAGCAGCCCACTCGGGAGAGGGTACAATGAGCAGTTCTTC
.	.	TRBJ1-2	TRBV5-1	CASSTGDLYGYTF	TGCGCCAGCAGCACGGGGGATCTCTATGGCTACACCTTC
TRBD1	few	TRBJ1-1	TRBV18	CASSPLLGQGTEAFF	TGTGCCAGCTCACCACTGTTGGGACAGGGTACTGAAGCTTTCTTT
TRBD1	.	TRBJ2-1	TRBV25-1	CASSEPGQGSYNEQFF	TGTGCCAGCAGTGAACCCGGACAGGGATCCTACAATGAGCAGTTCTTC
.	.	TRBJ2-5	TRBV5-4	CASSSQGGSKETQYF	TGTGCCAGCAGCTCCCAGGGGGGTTCCAAAGAGACCCAGTACTTC
TRBD1	few	TRBJ1-2	TRBV4-2	CASSQDKGQGRGYTF	TGTGCCAGCAGCCAAGATAAGGGACAGGGGAGAGGCTACACCTTC
.	few	TRBJ1-2	TRBV7-2	CASSLGFGYGYTF	TGTGCCAGCAGCTTAGGATTCGGCTATGGCTACACCTTC